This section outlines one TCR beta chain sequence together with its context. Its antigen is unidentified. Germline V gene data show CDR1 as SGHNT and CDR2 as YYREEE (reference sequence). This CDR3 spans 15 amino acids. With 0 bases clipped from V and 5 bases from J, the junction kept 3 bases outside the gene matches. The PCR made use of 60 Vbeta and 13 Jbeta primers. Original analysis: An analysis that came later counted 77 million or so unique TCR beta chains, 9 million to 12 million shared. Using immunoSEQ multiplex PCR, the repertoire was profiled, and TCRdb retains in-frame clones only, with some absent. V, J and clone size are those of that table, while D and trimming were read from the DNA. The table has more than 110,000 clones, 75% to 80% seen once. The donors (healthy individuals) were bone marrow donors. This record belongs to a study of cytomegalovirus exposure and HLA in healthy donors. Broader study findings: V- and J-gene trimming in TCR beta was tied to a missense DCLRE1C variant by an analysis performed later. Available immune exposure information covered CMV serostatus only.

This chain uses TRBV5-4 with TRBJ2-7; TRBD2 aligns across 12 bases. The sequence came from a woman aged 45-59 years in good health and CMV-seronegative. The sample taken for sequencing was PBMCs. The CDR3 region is CASSLGTSGVNEQYF. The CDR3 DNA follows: TGTGCCAGCAGCTTGGGGACTAGCGGGGTGAACGAGCAGTACTTC. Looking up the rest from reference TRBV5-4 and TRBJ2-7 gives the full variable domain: ETGVTQSPTHLIKTRGQQVTLRCSSQSGHNTVSWYQQALGQGPQFIFQYYREEENGRGNFPPRFSGLQFPNYSSELNVNALELDDSALYLCASSLGTSGVNEQYFGPGTRLTVT.